Shown below are 8 T cell receptor beta chains from a single sample sequenced in a study of T cells in Graves' hyperthyroidism and ophthalmopathy. There were TCR beta CDR3 regions amplified from RNA transcripts. Primed by the HTBI set, a first-round RT-PCR was run on the TCR CDR3. TCRdb re-analysed the multiplex PCR reads in MiXCR, keeping a single row per CDR3 protein. The table lists about 720,000 distinct CDR3 sequences, about 17% of them singletons, with roughly 8% in the top ten. Sequencing was carried out using blood. The receptors originated from a man between 18 and 35 years old with Graves' hyperthyroidism.

V is TRBV6-1 and J is TRBJ2-7, with D tentatively TRBD2 (5 bases). CDR3 length equals 15 residues. The V end lost 5 bases, the J end lost 4 bases, and 18 bases lay between the germline ends. In germline, CDR1 is MNHNS, CDR2 SASEGT. The CDR3 DNA follows: TGTGCCAGCAGTATCACCGCGGGCAGGTGGTACGAGCAGTACTTC. Amino acids: CASSITAGRWYEQYF.

This clonotype has only one observation. V usage is TRBV20-1 and J usage is TRBJ2-2; D is possibly TRBD2 (7 bases). V dropped 0 bases and J dropped 4 bases, with 18 bases sitting between them. The CDR3 length is 17 residues. The germline CDR1 and CDR2 sequences are DFQATT and SNEGSKA (reference sequence). The CDR3 DNA follows: TGCAGTGCTAGAGATTTCCGTAAGGGGGGGGCCACCGGGGAGCTGTTTTTT. Its protein is CSARDFRKGGATGELFF.

This clonotype was recorded a few times. The DNA for the CDR3 is TGTGCCAGCAGCTTAGTTGTACTAGGAGGCACAGATACGCAGTATTTT. It specifies CASSLVVLGGTDTQYF. The gene calls are TRBV7-9 and TRBJ2-3; D might be TRBD2 (5 bases). V was trimmed by 1 base and J by 1 base, leaving 12 bases between them. The CDR3 spans 16 residues. The V gene's germline CDR1 is SEHNR and CDR2 FQNEAQ (reference sequence).

This clonotype has ten or more counts. The V gene is TRBV6-6, the J gene TRBJ2-3; D is unresolved. V dropped 2 bases and J dropped 0 bases, with 6 bases sitting between them. This CDR3 comprises 14 residues. Germline CDR1 reads MNHNY; CDR2 reads SVGAGI (reference sequence). The CDR3 DNA is TGTGCCAGCAGTTACCATCCTAGCACAGATACGCAGTATTTT. Protein product: CASSYHPSTDTQYF.

The table lists this clonotype with a few counts. The V gene is TRBV4-1, the J gene TRBJ2-3, with D uncertain. CDR1 and CDR2 from the germline V gene are MGHRA and YSYEKL. The germline V and J ends were trimmed by 0 bases and 0 bases, with 7 bases remaining between them. The CDR3 totals 15 residues. The CDR3 protein is CASSQEHRSTDTQYF. The CDR3, as DNA: TGCGCCAGCAGCCAAGAACACAGAAGCACAGATACGCAGTATTTT.

With respect to this clonotype: Compared with germline, one end of the junction differs, possibly owing to a read error. The gene calls are TRBV11-1 and TRBJ1-4; D remains unclear. This CDR3 has 15 amino acids. The germline CDR1 and CDR2 sequences are SGHAT and FQDESV (reference sequence). This CDR3 reads CASSLEGATNDKLFF. The CDR3, as DNA: TGTGCCAGCAGCTTAGAAGGTGCAACTAATGACAAACTGTTTTTT.

A few counts support this clonotype. The chain couples TRBV7-9 to TRBJ2-1; D perhaps matches TRBD2 (5 bases). The V end was cut by 1 base, the J end by 4 bases, with 14 bases between. The length of the CDR3 is 16 residues. CDR1 is SEHNR and CDR2 is FQNEAQ in the germline V gene (reference sequence). DNA for the CDR3: TGTGCCAGCAGCTTAGGCTGGAGGCTCCCTTACAATGAGCAGTTCTTC. Residues: CASSLGWRLPYNEQFF. The variable domain in full, completed from reference TRBV7-9 and TRBJ2-1, reads DTGVSQNPRHKITKRGQNVTFRCDPISEHNRLYWYRQTLGQGPEFLTYFQNEAQLEKSRLLSDRFSAERPKGSFSTLEIQRTEQGDSAMYLCASSLGWRLPYNEQFFGPGTRLTVL.

This clonotype was recorded many times. This sequence joins TRBV6-1 and TRBJ2-1; 13 nucleotides match TRBD2. Germline V CDR1 and CDR2: MNHNS, SASEGT. The CDR3 has 16 amino acids. Trimming removed 3 bases from V and 7 bases from J; junction bases left unmatched: 6. The CDR3 reads CASSDRTSGSNNEQFF. For the CDR3, the DNA is TGTGCCAGCAGTGACCGGACTAGCGGGAGCAATAATGAGCAGTTCTTC.